Shown below are 14 T cell receptor beta chains from a single sample sequenced in a study of CD8+CD57+ T cells in acquired aplastic anemia. It was patients with CD8+CD57+ cell expansion by flow cytometry who were chosen for sequencing. TCR beta VDJ and CDR3 profiles were obtained from a genomic DNA template. A single record per CDR3 protein comes from TCRdb applying MiXCR to the reads. Of under 250,000 distinct CDR3 sequences in the sample, approximately 65% were seen once. What was sequenced was sorted CD4+, CD8+, or CD8+CD57+ T cells (not recorded which) from PBMCs. These receptors were obtained from a human donor with aplastic anemia.

This clonotype appeared many times. The chain has TRBV14 and TRBJ1-4; 7 bases map to TRBD1. This CDR3 is 15 amino acids long. With 5 bases clipped from V and 8 bases from J, the junction kept 11 bases outside the gene matches. Germline CDR1 SGHDN, CDR2 FVKESK. CDR3 coding DNA: TGTGCCAGCAGCTTAATAAGGGGGCAAGGGGAAAAACTGTTTTTT. This encodes CASSLIRGQGEKLFF.

The chain recombines TRBV19 with TRBJ2-7, with unresolved D. In germline, CDR1 is LNHDA, CDR2 SQIVND (reference sequence). Trimming left V 10 bases short and J 7 bases short, with 8 bases between. The CDR3 runs to 9 residues. This CDR3 is CANVGEQYF. The CDR3 nucleotides read TGTGCCAATGTGGGGGAGCAGTACTTC.

The chain couples TRBV9 to TRBJ1-3, with D unclear. Germline CDR1 SGDLS, CDR2 YYNGEE. The CDR3 runs 14 residues. V dropped 0 bases and J dropped 4 bases, with 8 bases sitting between them. DNA for the CDR3: TGTGCCAGCAGCGTAGCCCTCGCAGGAAACACCATATATTTT. Translated: CASSVALAGNTIYF.

The V call is TRBV5-8, the J call TRBJ2-7; D gene uncertain. The ends were cut back, 4 bases at V and 3 bases at J, with 11 bases in the middle. In germline, CDR1 is SGHTS, CDR2 YDEGEE. CDR3 length: 13 residues. CDR3 coding DNA: TGTGCCAGCAGCCCACAGCCAAACTACGAGCAGTACTTC. This sequence encodes CASSPQPNYEQYF. The entire variable domain, with the rest obtained from reference TRBV5-8 and TRBJ2-7, is as follows: EAGVTQSPTHLIKTRGQQATLRCSPISGHTSVYWYQQALGLGLQFLLWYDEGEERNRGNFPPRFSGRQFPNYSSELNVNALELEDSALYLCASSPQPNYEQYFGPGTRLTVT.

This rearrangement joins TRBV12-3 or TRBV12-4 to TRBJ2-7; D may be TRBD1 or TRBD2 (5 bases each). Trimming shortened V by 6 bases and J by 3 bases, and 12 bases separated the two germline ends. The CDR3 consists of 13 residues. This CDR3 is CASSTRGLYEQYF. The CDR3 DNA reads as TGTGCCAGCAGCACTAGGGGCCTCTACGAGCAGTACTTC.

This chain connects TRBV12-5 to TRBJ2-7, with a possible D match to TRBD1 (5 bases). Germline V gives CDR1 LGHNT, CDR2 FRNRAP. V lost 3 bases and J lost 4, with 13 bases in between. The CDR3 is 14 residues long. The CDR3 sequence: CASGLLGDRYEQYF. The CDR3 DNA follows: TGTGCTAGTGGTTTATTAGGAGACAGATACGAGCAGTACTTC.

The chain combines TRBV24-1 with TRBJ1-2; D is undetermined. Germline V gene sequence: CDR1 KGHDR, CDR2 SFDVKD. The CDR3 extends over 12 amino acids. Trimming pared 3 bases from V and 3 bases from J, leaving 4 bases between. The CDR3: CATSDLYYGYTF. The DNA of the CDR3 is TGTGCCACCAGTGATCTCTACTATGGCTACACCTTC.

The chain combines TRBV19 with TRBJ1-5; the D gene is possibly TRBD1 (6 bases). There are 15 residues in the CDR3. CDR1 LNHDA and CDR2 SQIVND come from the germline V gene (reference sequence). The ends were cut back, 7 bases at V and 3 bases at J, with 16 bases in the middle. The CDR3 sequence: CASNNRDTFNQPQHF. In DNA form, the CDR3 reads TGTGCCAGTAATAACCGGGACACGTTCAATCAGCCCCAGCATTTT.

V and J are TRBV29-1 and TRBJ2-5; no reliable D call. The CDR3 totals 12 residues. Trimming stripped 4 bases from V and 1 base from J, with 7 bases between. Germline V gene data show CDR1 as SQVTM and CDR2 as ANQGSEA. As DNA, the CDR3 is TGCAGCGTTGTGAGGAGCCAAGAGACCCAGTACTTC. The encoded protein is CSVVRSQETQYF.

This chain connects TRBV5-1 to TRBJ2-7; no clear D gene. Trimming took 4 bases from V and 5 from J, leaving 10 bases between them. Germline-derived CDR1 and CDR2 are SGHRS and YFSETQ. The CDR3 has 12 residues. CDR3 protein: CASSPTSDEQYF. For the CDR3, the DNA is TGCGCCAGCAGCCCCACATCGGACGAGCAGTACTTC.

The chain joins TRBV25-1 to TRBJ1-2; D is uncertain. CDR1 MGHDK and CDR2 SYGVNS come from the germline V gene. The CDR3 sequence is 15 residues long. The ends were cut back, 2 bases at V and 7 bases at J, with 17 bases in the middle. The DNA for the CDR3 is TGTGCCAGCAGTGAAAGGGCAGCCCTAGGAAGTGGCTACACCTTC. Protein product: CASSERAALGSGYTF.

The chain employs TRBV7-8 and TRBJ2-2; D not certain. In germline, CDR1 is SGHVS, CDR2 FQNEAQ. The CDR3 has 15 residues. V was clipped by 5 bases and J by 0 bases, with 10 bases between them. CDR3 in DNA: TGTGCCAGCAGCCCCTCGCTGACGAACACCGGGGAGCTGTTTTTT. Protein sequence: CASSPSLTNTGELFF. Based on the CDR3 plus reference TRBV7-8 and TRBJ2-2, the full variable domain is GAGVSQSPRYKVAKRGQDVALRCDPISGHVSLFWYQQALGQGPEFLTYFQNEAQLDKSGLPSDRFFAERPEGSVSTLKIQRTQQEDSAVYLCASSPSLTNTGELFFGEGSRLTVL.

This chain joins TRBV7-9 and TRBJ2-7; D unclear. Germline CDR1 and CDR2: SEHNR and FQNEAQ (reference sequence). Trimming shortened V by 0 bases and J by 3 bases, and 3 bases separated the two germline ends. This CDR3 comprises 12 residues. The CDR3 DNA follows: TGTGCCAGCAGCTTAGCTTTCTACGAGCAGTACTTC. Translated: CASSLAFYEQYF.

This clonotype was seen ten or more times. The V and J genes are TRBV25-1 and TRBJ1-2; 8 bases match TRBD1. The V gene's germline CDR1 is MGHDK and CDR2 SYGVNS. V lost 8 bases and J lost 8; bases outside the gene matches: 7. CDR3 size: 12 residues. The CDR3 DNA follows: TGTGCCAGCCTAGGACAGGGCGGAGGCTACACCTTC. This encodes CASLGQGGGYTF.